What follows are 23 T cell receptor beta chains derived from one specimen sequenced in a study of control samples from healthy donors and cancer patients (dated by TCRdb to 2020 to 2021). Library method: the immunoSEQ multiplex PCR assay. The immuneACCESS repertoire file appears here via TCRdb, limited to in-frame rearrangements. These files lack a portion of the clones; in checked studies, under half of the deficit traces to unresolved V genes, and the cause of the others is not known. The sample table contains roughly 13,000 clones; only one count was recorded for roughly three quarters of them. The ten largest clones add up to around 8.2% of the sample. The sample was formalin-fixed, paraffin-embedded tissue. Receptors originate from a male donor with melanoma.

V usage is TRBV3-1 (or the pseudogene TRBV3-2) and J usage is TRBJ2-7, with 7 bases that match TRBD2. With 4 bases clipped from V and 0 bases from J, the junction kept 6 bases outside the gene matches. CDR1 LGHDT and CDR2 YNNKEL come from the germline V gene (reference sequence). The CDR3 contains 15 residues. The CDR3 region is CASSPMRGGSYEQYF. In nucleotides, the CDR3 is TGTGCCAGCAGCCCCATGCGCGGGGGCTCCTACGAGCAGTACTTC.

The chain has TRBV7-2 and TRBJ1-2; possibly TRBD1 for D (6 bases). The CDR3 is 14 residues long. CDR1 is SGHTA and CDR2 is FQGNSA in the germline V gene. The V end was cut by 2 bases, the J end by 5 bases, with 12 bases between. CDR3: CASSLSGTSYGYTF. CDR3 DNA sequence: TGTGCCAGCAGCTTATCCGGGACATCTTATGGCTACACCTTC.

The J gene is TRBJ2-7, the V gene TRBV27; D possibly corresponds to TRBD1 (6 bases). Germline V lookup: CDR1 MNHEY, CDR2 SMNVEV (reference sequence). V shed 0 bases and J shed 1 base, with 16 bases lying between them. This CDR3 has 17 amino acids. The CDR3 DNA reads as TGTGCCAGCAGTTTATCTTACGTAGGACAGCTTTCCTACGAGCAGTACTTC. It codes for CASSLSYVGQLSYEQYF.

A few counts support this clone. The chain employs TRBV6-6 and TRBJ1-5; D is possibly TRBD1 (5 bases). V was clipped by 0 bases and J by 6 bases, with 9 bases between them. Germline CDR1 MNHNY, CDR2 SVGAGI (reference sequence). CDR3 length: 14 residues. The CDR3 coding sequence is TGTGCCAGCAGTTACTCGATGGGGGTTCAGCCCCAGCATTTT. The encoded protein is CASSYSMGVQPQHF.

V gene TRBV19 combines with J gene TRBJ2-7; D gene uncertain. V lost 4 bases and J 6 bases, leaving 13 bases between the germline ends. The germline gives CDR1 LNHDA, CDR2 SQIVND (reference sequence). The CDR3 runs to 13 residues. The CDR3 sequence is CASSTTGPVEQYF. CDR3 nucleotide sequence: TGTGCCAGTAGTACCACCGGACCTGTCGAGCAGTACTTC.

About this clone itself: The CDR3 does not end in the conserved phenylalanine or tryptophan, so this is likely a read error. Because the CDR3's place on the DNA is in doubt, the DNA is left out and the CDR3 is given as listed by TCRdb. The chain employs TRBV5-8 and TRBJ2-7. The CDR3 comprises 12 residues, both ends counted. Germline V CDR1 and CDR2: SGHTS, YDEGEE. The CDR3 is CASSLTPSSIGL.

This rearrangement joins TRBV27 to TRBJ2-5; TRBD2 is a possible D gene (7 bases). This CDR3 is 15 amino acids long. Deletions cut 2 bases from V and 4 bases from J, with 14 bases between. Germline-derived CDR1 and CDR2 are MNHEY and SMNVEV (reference sequence). CDR3 in DNA: TGTGCCAGCAGTTTAATGGCGGGGGCGGGAGAGACCCAGTACTTC. Amino acid sequence: CASSLMAGAGETQYF.

The chain links TRBV25-1 to TRBJ1-1; the D is unclear. The V gene's germline CDR1 is MGHDK and CDR2 SYGVNS. CDR3 length: 14 residues. V was clipped by 7 bases and J by 3 bases, with 15 bases between them. The chain's CDR3 is CASIFSNSDTEAFF. CDR3 nucleotide sequence: TGTGCCAGCATTTTCTCGAATTCTGACACTGAAGCTTTCTTT.

The chain joins TRBV6-2 or TRBV6-3 to TRBJ2-7; no clear D. The V gene's germline CDR1 is MNHEY and CDR2 SVGEGT. The CDR3 contains 18 residues. Trimming removed 2 bases from V and 0 bases from J, with 20 bases in between. The CDR3 protein is CASSYGGLGLINSYEQYF. As DNA, the CDR3 is TGTGCCAGCAGTTACGGTGGGCTTGGGTTAATTAACTCCTACGAGCAGTACTTC.

This sequence joins TRBV11-2 and TRBJ1-2; no clear D gene. V lost 7 bases, J lost 4 bases, and 13 bases lay in between. The CDR3 has 13 amino acids. Germline-derived CDR1 and CDR2 are SGHAT and FQNNGV. The CDR3 sequence is CASTLDVSYGYTF. CDR3 DNA: TGTGCCAGCACCCTTGACGTAAGCTATGGCTACACCTTC. Full variable domain (outside the CDR3, taken from reference TRBV11-2 and TRBJ1-2): EAGVAQSPRYKIIEKRQSVAFWCNPISGHATLYWYQQILGQGPKLLIQFQNNGVVDDSQLPKDRFSAERLKGVDSTLKIQPAKLEDSAVYLCASTLDVSYGYTFGSGTRLTVV.

The chain couples TRBV5-1 to TRBJ1-2; perhaps TRBD1 as D (5 bases). Germline CDR1 is SGHRS and CDR2 is YFSETQ. This CDR3 region has 14 residues. V lost 3 bases, J lost 4 bases, and 13 bases lay in between. The CDR3: CASSSYRGGYGYTF. The CDR3 DNA follows: TGCGCCAGCAGCTCTTATCGGGGGGGCTATGGCTACACCTTC.

The genes are TRBV3-1 (or the pseudogene TRBV3-2) and TRBJ2-2; 8 bases agree with TRBD1. The CDR3 has 15 residues. The germline CDR1 and CDR2 sequences are LGHDT and YNNKEL (reference sequence). With V trimmed by 10 bases and J by 4 bases, 11 bases remained unmatched. CDR3: CATKPGGFGTGELFF. The DNA of the CDR3 is TGTGCCACCAAACCAGGGGGCTTCGGCACCGGGGAGCTGTTTTTT.

V gene TRBV19 combines with J gene TRBJ2-2; 12 bases are shared with TRBD1. This CDR3 has 15 amino acids. J lost 5 bases, V lost 4 bases, and 2 bases had no gene match. Germline V lookup: CDR1 LNHDA, CDR2 SQIVND (reference sequence). The CDR3 protein is CASSRDRGLTGELFF. CDR3 sequence (DNA): TGTGCCAGTAGTAGGGACAGGGGGCTTACCGGGGAGCTGTTTTTT.

V usage is TRBV7-2 and J usage is TRBJ2-4; the D is unclear. The germline V and J ends were trimmed by 5 bases and 0 bases, with 17 bases remaining between them. Germline V gene data show CDR1 as SGHTA and CDR2 as FQGNSA. This CDR3 region has 17 residues. The CDR3 DNA reads as TGTGCCAGCAGCCCCGGGCCTTTTTTTCTAGCCAAAAACATTCAGTACTTC. This translates into CASSPGPFFLAKNIQYF. The full variable domain, in which reference TRBV7-2 and TRBJ2-4 provide the parts outside the CDR3, is GAGVSQSPSNKVTEKGKDVELRCDPISGHTALYWYRQSLGQGLEFLIYFQGNSAPDKSGLPSDRFSAERTGGSVSTLTIQRTQQEDSAVYLCASSPGPFFLAKNIQYFGAGTRLSVL.

V is TRBV4-2 and J is TRBJ2-5; D is possibly TRBD1 (6 bases). CDR1 is LGHNA and CDR2 is YNFKEQ in the germline V gene. Trimming removed 1 base from V and 3 bases from J, with 18 bases in between. The CDR3 has 17 amino acids. The CDR3 DNA sequence: TGTGCCAGCAGCCAAGGGACCAGGGGTTCTGGGGAAGAGACCCAGTACTTC. Its translation: CASSQGTRGSGEETQYF.

The chain carries TRBV27 and TRBJ2-1, with 10 nucleotides matching TRBD1. The CDR3 spans 14 residues. The ends lost 4 bases at V and 10 bases at J; junction bases unmatched: 7. Germline loops: CDR1 MNHEY, CDR2 SMNVEV (reference sequence). CDR3 protein: CASSWGTGAEEQFF. The CDR3 DNA reads as TGTGCCAGCAGTTGGGGGACAGGGGCGGAGGAGCAGTTCTTC.

The rearrangement links TRBV9 to TRBJ1-1; possibly TRBD1 for D (5 bases). Trimming shortened V by 3 bases and J by 4 bases, and 16 bases separated the two germline ends. The CDR3 totals 15 residues. Germline values: CDR1 SGDLS, CDR2 YYNGEE. CDR3 sequence (DNA): TGTGCCAGCAGCGCCGAGATGGGTAGGGGCACTGAAGCTTTCTTT. Protein sequence: CASSAEMGRGTEAFF.

This clone rates as medium-sized. The chain couples TRBV7-2 to TRBJ2-5; no clear D. V was clipped by 5 bases and J by 7 bases, with 14 bases between them. Germline loops: CDR1 SGHTA, CDR2 FQGNSA. There are 13 residues in the CDR3. The CDR3 nucleotides are TGTGCCAGCAGCCCCCTTGCCATGGGGACCCAGTACTTC. Amino acid sequence: CASSPLAMGTQYF.

The J gene is TRBJ2-5, the V gene TRBV6-2 or TRBV6-3; no clear D gene. Germline V gene sequence: CDR1 MNHEY, CDR2 SVGEGT. Between the trimmed V and J ends, which lost 6 bases and 3 bases, there was a span of 17 bases. CDR3 length: 15 amino acids. For the CDR3, the DNA is TGTGCCAGCAGCTTAACTCGAGCCACTAAAGAGACCCAGTACTTC. It codes for CASSLTRATKETQYF.

The V call is TRBV6-1, the J call TRBJ2-3; no clear D. This CDR3 has 14 amino acids. Germline V gives CDR1 MNHNS, CDR2 SASEGT. V was trimmed by 1 base and J by 2 bases, leaving 7 bases between them. The DNA of the CDR3 is TGTGCCAGCAGTGAAGACAGAAACACAGATACGCAGTATTTT. This sequence encodes CASSEDRNTDTQYF.

The chain joins TRBV4-3 to TRBJ1-2; no clear D. CDR1 is LGHNA and CDR2 is YSLEER in the germline V gene. V dropped 0 bases and J dropped 3 bases, with 2 bases sitting between them. This CDR3 is built from 12 residues. CDR3 bases: TGCGCCAGCAGCCAAGATCACTATGGCTACACCTTC. It encodes CASSQDHYGYTF.

This clone was recorded a few times. This chain joins TRBV5-1 and TRBJ2-6; 8 bases are a match to TRBD1. The length of the CDR3 is 15 residues. J lost 0 bases, V lost 4 bases, and 0 bases had no gene match. The germline V gene encodes CDR1 SGHRS and CDR2 YFSETQ. The CDR3 DNA is TGCGCCAGCAGCGGGACAGGCTCTGGGGCCAACGTCCTGACTTTC. Residues: CASSGTGSGANVLTF.

This clone was seen a single time. The chain joins TRBV27 to TRBJ1-2, with D maybe TRBD1 (5 bases). CDR1 MNHEY and CDR2 SMNVEV come from the germline V gene (reference sequence). V gave up 7 bases and J gave up 6 bases, with 12 bases separating them. This CDR3 is built from 12 residues. The CDR3 spells CASTLGGDGYTF. CDR3 nucleotides: TGTGCCAGCACCCTTGGGGGGGATGGCTACACCTTC.